This is a list of T cell receptor beta chains from one sample in a study of blood T cells in healthy people across ages. MiXCR, run by TCRdb on the 5' RACE reads, gives a single entry per CDR3 protein. The table has 1.4 million to 1.5 million distinct CDR3 sequences, approximately 40% seen once; the top ten hold roughly 7.9%. Sequencing was performed on blood. These receptors all stem from a woman younger than 35 in good health. The CDR3 runs from the conserved cysteine through the conserved F or W. Each record gives: CDR3 protein, CDR3 DNA, J gene, D gene, V gene, clone size. The D gene is left open where the match is weak. The listing skips clone size in some rows; elsewhere it reads once, few, many or a size class.

CDR3: CASSTSGGAGNEKLFF; DNA: NA; J: TRBJ1-4; D: NA; V: TRBV28; size: NA
CDR3: CAISDPQERNINEQYF; DNA: TGTGCCATCAGTGACCCCCAAGAACGAAATATCAATGAGCAGTACTTC; J: TRBJ2-7; D: NA; V: TRBV10-3; size: NA
CDR3: CSPTRQDQLYGYTF; DNA: TGCAGTCCGACTCGACAGGACCAGCTCTATGGCTACACCTTC; J: TRBJ1-2; D: NA; V: TRBV20-1; size: once
CDR3: CASSYRDSGKQPQHF; DNA: TGTGCCAGCAGTTACAGGGATAGTGGCAAGCAGCCCCAGCATTTT; J: TRBJ1-5; D: NA; V: TRBV6-2/TRBV6-3; size: NA
CDR3: CASSLSGAANNEKLFF; DNA: TGTGCCAGCAGCTTATCCGGGGCAGCTAATAATGAAAAACTGTTTTTT; J: TRBJ1-4; D: NA; V: TRBV7-3; size: few
CDR3: CASSPRTNADTQYF; DNA: TGCGCCAGCAGCCCCAGGACAAACGCAGATACGCAGTATTTT; J: TRBJ2-3; D: NA; V: TRBV5-1; size: NA
CDR3: CASRKSTGAPYEQYF; DNA: TGTGCCAGCAGGAAATCGACAGGGGCGCCCTACGAGCAGTACTTC; J: TRBJ2-7; D: TRBD1; V: TRBV6-5; size: NA
CDR3: CASSLGNRGYEQYF; DNA: TGTGCCAGCAGCCTGGGGAACAGGGGATACGAGCAGTACTTC; J: TRBJ2-7; D: TRBD1; V: TRBV3-1; size: NA
CDR3: CASSQPGASSYNEQFF; DNA: TGTGCCAGCAGCCAACCCGGGGCGAGCTCCTACAATGAGCAGTTCTTC; J: TRBJ2-1; D: NA; V: TRBV4-2; size: NA
CDR3: CASSSPPTNEKLFF; DNA: TGTGCCAGCAGCTCCCCCCCAACTAATGAAAAACTGTTTTTT; J: TRBJ1-4; D: NA; V: TRBV7-2; size: NA
CDR3: CASSPFPGDTEAFF; DNA: TGTGCCAGCAGCCCCTTTCCGGGGGACACTGAAGCTTTCTTT; J: TRBJ1-1; D: NA; V: TRBV12-3/TRBV12-4; size: NA
CDR3: CASSQAVSIGEQFF; DNA: TGTGCCAGCAGCCAAGCAGTGTCCATCGGGGAGCAGTTCTTC; J: TRBJ2-1; D: NA; V: TRBV3-1; size: NA
CDR3: CASSFSPGNTEAFF; DNA: TGTGCCAGCAGCTTTTCACCAGGGAACACTGAAGCTTTCTTT; J: TRBJ1-1; D: NA; V: TRBV7-2; size: NA
CDR3: CASSYSLASGSYNEQFF; DNA: TGTGCCAGCAGCTACTCCTTAGCCTCCGGATCCTACAATGAGCAGTTCTTC; J: TRBJ2-1; D: NA; V: TRBV7-9; size: NA
CDR3: CASSQGGPNEKLFF; DNA: TGCGCCAGCAGCCAAGGGGGTCCAAATGAAAAACTGTTTTTT; J: TRBJ1-4; D: NA; V: TRBV4-1; size: NA
CDR3: CASTFSGGSSYEQYF; DNA: TGTGCCAGCACTTTTAGCGGGGGTTCCTCCTACGAGCAGTACTTC; J: TRBJ2-7; D: TRBD2; V: TRBV27; size: NA
CDR3: CASSFGPTAGYEQYF; DNA: TGTGCCAGCAGCTTTGGGCCTACCGCGGGGTACGAGCAGTACTTC; J: TRBJ2-7; D: NA; V: TRBV5-5; size: few
CDR3: CASRFTTGQPQSPLHF; DNA: TGCGCCAGCAGATTTACTACAGGGCAGCCCCAATCACCCCTCCACTTT; J: TRBJ1-6; D: NA; V: TRBV5-1; size: NA
CDR3: CASTRGFGYGYTF; DNA: TGTGCCAGCACCCGGGGGTTTGGCTATGGCTACACCTTC; J: TRBJ1-2; D: NA; V: TRBV6-5; size: few
CDR3: CASTRGDRDDNEQYF; DNA: TGTGCCAGCACCCGGGGGGACAGGGACGACAATGAGCAGTACTTC; J: TRBJ2-5; D: TRBD1; V: TRBV27; size: NA
CDR3: CASSLGTENGYTF; DNA: TGTGCCAGCAGCCTCGGGACGGAAAATGGCTACACCTTC; J: TRBJ1-2; D: NA; V: TRBV3-1; size: few
CDR3: CAVSGSGWSYEQYF; DNA: TGTGCCGTCAGTGGCAGCGGGTGGTCCTACGAGCAGTACTTC; J: TRBJ2-7; D: NA; V: TRBV10-3; size: NA
CDR3: CAITGGGGTEAFF; DNA: TGTGCCATCACAGGGGGGGGCGGCACTGAAGCTTTCTTT; J: TRBJ1-1; D: TRBD1; V: TRBV28; size: few
CDR3: CASSGRELLNYGYTF; DNA: TGTGCCAGCAGCGGGCGGGAACTCCTGAACTATGGCTACACCTTC; J: TRBJ1-2; D: NA; V: TRBV9; size: NA
CDR3: CASRPQGWDTEAFF; DNA: TGTGCCAGCAGGCCACAGGGTTGGGACACTGAAGCTTTCTTT; J: TRBJ1-1; D: NA; V: TRBV2; size: NA
CDR3: CASSRAGTSGNYEQYF; DNA: TGCGCCAGCAGCCGCGCGGGGACTAGCGGAAACTACGAGCAGTACTTC; J: TRBJ2-7; D: TRBD2; V: TRBV4-1; size: few